This entry features one T cell receptor (beta chain) sequence. Clones were sequenced by immunoSEQ multiplex PCR, and TCRdb holds only the in-frame ones, with some missing. In the table there are 45,000 to 50,000 clones, 88% of which are singletons. Each patient supplied 1 to 8 pretreatment and on-treatment samples. The data are from a study of PD-L1 blockade in urothelial cancer. Study context: Patients took up atezolizumab at some point between 2013 and 2014 at 1,200 mg intravenously every 3 weeks. A median roughly 150,000 T cells were found in blood samples.

From germline, CDR1 is SGHRS and CDR2 YFSETQ. The CDR3 spans 14 residues. V dropped 0 bases and J dropped 6; count of bases not matched to a gene: 5. This TCR derives from an elderly man with urothelial cancer. This sequence joins TRBV5-1 and TRBJ2-7; 8 nucleotides match TRBD1. This material consisted of PBMCs, taken around atezolizumab (anti-PD-L1) treatment. The CDR3 loop reads CASSLAQGAGEQYF. The DNA of the CDR3 is TGCGCCAGCAGCTTGGCTCAGGGGGCAGGCGAGCAGTACTTC.